This T cell receptor beta chain was sequenced for a study of cytomegalovirus exposure and HLA in healthy donors. Looked up from germline, CDR1 is SGHRS and CDR2 is YFSETQ. V lost 0 bases, J lost 0 bases, and 11 bases lay in between. This CDR3 comprises 16 residues. This clone was seen a few times. Both 60 Vbeta primers and 13 Jbeta primers went into the PCR. Profiled with immunoSEQ multiplex PCR; TCRdb holds only in-frame clones, not every one. This sample yields around 150,000 clones, of which 77% are seen a single time; 3.7% belongs to the top ten. This sequence joins TRBV5-1 and TRBJ2-3; D unresolved. Sequenced input: PBMCs. The receptor was isolated from a man in his thirties or forties in good health and CMV-seropositive. Here the CDR3 reads CASSLGAYQSTDTQYF. In nucleotides, the CDR3 is TGCGCCAGCAGCTTGGGAGCCTACCAAAGCACAGATACGCAGTATTTT.